The 14 T cell receptor beta chains below were found in one sample sequenced in a study of T-cell memory formation after mild COVID-19. TCRdb called the 5' RACE reads again in MiXCR, with one record for every CDR3 protein. The sample lists 300,000 to 350,000 distinct CDR3 sequences; more than 13% were seen once. Sequenced sample: PBMCs or a T cell subset sorted from them (not recorded which). Receptor source: a man aged 18 to 29 who had mild COVID-19 (a few samples of this study predate the infection). Cell type and time point are not known.

This clonotype has only a few counts. Here the CDR3 reads CASGDRLLYGYTF. The CDR3 nucleotides are TGTGCCAGCGGGGACAGGCTTCTTTATGGCTACACCTTC. J is TRBJ1-2 and V is TRBV6-2 or TRBV6-3, with 8 bases that match TRBD1. From germline, CDR1 is MNHEY and CDR2 SVGEGT. The CDR3 totals 13 residues. J was trimmed by 5 bases and V by 8 bases; bases with no gene match: 7.

The chain combines TRBV7-7 with TRBJ2-7; 9 bases are shared with TRBD1. The CDR3 is 20 amino acids. Germline V gene sequence: CDR1 SSHAT, CDR2 FNYEAQ (reference sequence). The CDR3 loop reads CASSLAQGASINGLTYEQYV. The CDR3, as DNA: TGTGCTAGCAGCTTAGCACAGGGGGCCAGCATAAACGGCCTAACCTACGAGCAGTACGTC.

About this clonotype itself: Since a much larger clone is just one base distant, this may be a read error. The rearrangement joins TRBV7-2 to TRBJ2-2; 8 positions match TRBD2. The CDR3 runs to 16 residues. Germline lookup yields CDR1 SGHTA and CDR2 FQGNSA. Here the CDR3 reads CASSYSGASRTGGLFF. The DNA of the CDR3 is TGTGCCAGCTCCTATAGCGGGGCCAGCCGGACCGGGGGGCTGTTTTTT.

The rearrangement joins TRBV24-1 to TRBJ2-3; D is perhaps TRBD1 (6 bases). CDR1 KGHDR and CDR2 SFDVKD come from the germline V gene. V lost 12 bases and J lost 0, with 12 bases in between. The CDR3 loop spans 13 amino acids. The CDR3 region is CAVGAESTDTQYF. In nucleotides, the CDR3 is TGTGCCGTGGGGGCCGAGAGCACAGATACGCAGTATTTT.

The genes are TRBV29-1 and TRBJ1-5; D unclear. This CDR3 is 13 amino acids long. Germline CDR1 and CDR2: SQVTM and ANQGSEA. V lost 4 bases and J 3 bases, leaving 10 bases between the germline ends. CDR3 DNA sequence: TGCAGCGTTGTTATTCAGCACAATCAGCCCCAGCATTTT. This gives the protein CSVVIQHNQPQHF.

A few counts support this clonotype. The V gene is TRBV6-2 or TRBV6-3, the J gene TRBJ2-1, with D hard to call. The germline V gene has CDR1 MNHEY and CDR2 SVGEGT. The CDR3 runs 17 residues. Trimming took off 6 bases at V and 0 bases at J, with 18 bases between the two ends. The CDR3 loop reads CASSRQNGPSSYNEQFF. The CDR3 region has the DNA TGTGCCAGCAGCCGCCAAAACGGCCCAAGCTCCTACAATGAGCAGTTCTTC.

The V call is TRBV6-5, the J call TRBJ2-2; TRBD2 is a possible D gene (6 bases). The V and J ends lost 7 bases and 7 bases respectively, with 13 bases between them. The CDR3 consists of 13 residues. Germline CDR1 and CDR2: MNHEY and SVGAGI. CDR3: CASTQGLYGELFF. For the CDR3, the DNA is TGTGCCAGCACCCAGGGACTGTACGGGGAGCTGTTTTTT.

This clonotype was detected ten times or more. This chain's CDR3 is CASMSNQPQHF. In nucleotides, the CDR3 is TGTGCCAGCATGAGCAATCAGCCCCAGCATTTT. J is TRBJ1-5 and V is TRBV12-3 or TRBV12-4; D not certain. With 7 bases removed from V and 1 base from J, the gap between germline ends came to 2 bases. This CDR3 spans 11 amino acids.

The V gene is TRBV10-3, the J gene TRBJ1-2; a weak D match, TRBD1 (5 bases). Trimming left V 8 bases short and J 0 bases short, with 10 bases between. The germline gives CDR1 ENHRY, CDR2 SYGVKD. The CDR3 spans 13 residues. The DNA for the CDR3 is TGTGCCATCCGAGAGGGGTCTAACTATGGCTACACCTTC. This encodes CAIREGSNYGYTF.

The chain carries TRBV20-1 and TRBJ1-5; 7 positions agree with TRBD1. The CDR3 runs 12 residues. The V gene's germline CDR1 is DFQATT and CDR2 SNEGSKA (reference sequence). With 6 bases clipped from V and 4 bases from J, the junction kept 3 bases outside the gene matches. The CDR3 nucleotides read TGCAGTGCCTGGACAGGTAATCAGCCCCAGCATTTT. Translated: CSAWTGNQPQHF.

This clonotype was seen a few times. The J gene is TRBJ1-1, the V gene TRBV7-9, with TRBD1 matching over 10 bases. The CDR3 is made up of 12 amino acids. Trimming took 1 base from V and 10 from J; bases not matched to a gene: 0. Germline CDR1 and CDR2: SEHNR and FQNEAQ (reference sequence). The CDR3 nucleotides read TGTGCCAGCAGCTTAGGGACAGGGGGAGCTTTCTTT. Translated, it gives CASSLGTGGAFF. Drawing the rest from reference TRBV7-9 and TRBJ1-1, the complete variable domain is DTGVSQNPRHKITKRGQNVTFRCDPISEHNRLYWYRQTLGQGPEFLTYFQNEAQLEKSRLLSDRFSAERPKGSFSTLEIQRTEQGDSAMYLCASSLGTGGAFFGQGTRLTVV.

In this sample, this clonotype turned up many times. Written as DNA, the CDR3 is TGTGCCAGCTCCCGGCAGGACGGAGATACGCAGTATTTT. It codes for CASSRQDGDTQYF. This chain uses TRBV7-9 with TRBJ2-3; D gene uncertain. The CDR3 is made up of 13 amino acids. Germline CDR1 is SEHNR and CDR2 is FQNEAQ (reference sequence). Trimming took 8 bases from V and 5 from J, leaving 14 bases between them.

This clonotype was detected only a few times. CDR3 DNA: TGTGCCAGTAGACCCCCCGGCGGGAGGAATGAGCAGTTCTTC. It codes for CASRPPGGRNEQFF. The chain employs TRBV12-3 or TRBV12-4 and TRBJ2-1; TRBD2 agrees at 8 bases. The CDR3 is 14 residues long. The junction had 11 bases not matched to a gene; V was cut back by 9 bases and J by 7 bases.

The chain recombines TRBV5-1 with TRBJ2-5; TRBD1 aligns across 8 bases. Germline loops: CDR1 SGHRS, CDR2 YFSETQ. The CDR3 is 15 residues long. V was clipped by 0 bases and J by 5 bases; unmatched bases: 6. CDR3 loop: CASSLVGQGLETQYF. The CDR3, as DNA: TGCGCCAGCAGCTTGGTCGGACAGGGTCTCGAGACCCAGTACTTC.